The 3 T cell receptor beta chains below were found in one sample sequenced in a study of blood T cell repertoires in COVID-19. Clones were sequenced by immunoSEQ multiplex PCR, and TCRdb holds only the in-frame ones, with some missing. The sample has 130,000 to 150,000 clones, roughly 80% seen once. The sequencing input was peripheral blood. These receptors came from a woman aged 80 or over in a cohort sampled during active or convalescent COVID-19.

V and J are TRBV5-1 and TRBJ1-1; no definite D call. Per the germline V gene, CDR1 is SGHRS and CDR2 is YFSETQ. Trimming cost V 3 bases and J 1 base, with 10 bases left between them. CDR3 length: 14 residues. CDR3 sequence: CASSSGPSNTEAFF. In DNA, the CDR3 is TGCGCCAGCAGCTCCGGTCCCTCGAACACTGAAGCTTTCTTT.

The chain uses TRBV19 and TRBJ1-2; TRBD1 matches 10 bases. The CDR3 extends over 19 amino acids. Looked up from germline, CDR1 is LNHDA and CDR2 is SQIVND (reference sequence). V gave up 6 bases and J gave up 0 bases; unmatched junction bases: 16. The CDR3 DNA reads TGTGCCAGTAGATGGTTAGTGCGGGACAGGGGATCGGCTAACTATGGCTACACCTTC. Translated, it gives CASRWLVRDRGSANYGYTF.

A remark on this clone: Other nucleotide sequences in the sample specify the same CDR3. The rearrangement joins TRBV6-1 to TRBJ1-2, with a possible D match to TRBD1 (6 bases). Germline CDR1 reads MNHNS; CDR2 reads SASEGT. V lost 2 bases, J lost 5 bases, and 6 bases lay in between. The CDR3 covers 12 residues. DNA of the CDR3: TGTGCCAGCAGTGAAAGGGGGTATGGCTACACCTTC. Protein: CASSERGYGYTF.